The 17 T cell receptor beta chains below were found in one sample sequenced in a study of blood T cell repertoires in COVID-19. TCRdb's table, derived via immunoSEQ multiplex PCR, lists solely in-frame clones and lacks some. In the table there are about 120,000 clones, about 78% of which are singletons. Sequences were obtained from peripheral blood. The receptors shown here come from a man between 65 and 80 years old with acute or convalescent COVID-19.

The chain combines TRBV10-1 with TRBJ1-3; D possibly corresponds to TRBD1 (5 bases). Germline CDR1 WNHNN, CDR2 SYGVQD (reference sequence). Trimming took 4 bases from V and 0 from J, leaving 10 bases between them. The CDR3 extends over 15 amino acids. CDR3 coding DNA: TGCGCCAGCAGTGCCAGGGTCTTCTCTGGAAACACCATATATTTT. It specifies CASSARVFSGNTIYF.

The rearrangement joins TRBV5-5 to TRBJ1-6; a weak D match, TRBD1 (6 bases). V lost 4 bases to trimming and J lost 0 bases, with 14 bases between them. There are 17 residues in the CDR3. CDR1 and CDR2 (germline): SGHKS, YYEKEE (reference sequence). CDR3 loop: CASSQGWDNSYNSPLHF. The CDR3 coding sequence is TGTGCCAGCAGCCAGGGCTGGGACAACTCCTATAATTCACCCCTCCACTTT.

V usage is TRBV6-5 and J usage is TRBJ2-4; unclear D gene. Looked up from germline, CDR1 is MNHEY and CDR2 is SVGAGI. Deletions cut 5 bases from V and 2 bases from J, with 13 bases between. The CDR3 has 15 amino acids. The CDR3 nucleotides are TGTGCCAGCAGTACCCAGGAAGGTACCAAAAACATTCAGTACTTC. It is translated as CASSTQEGTKNIQYF.

This clone is a singleton in its sample. The rearrangement links TRBV6-6 to TRBJ2-2, with TRBD1 identical over 12 bases. Germline assignment: CDR1 MNHNY and CDR2 SVGAGI (reference sequence). This CDR3 is 15 amino acids long. Unmatched junction bases numbered 8, after V lost 6 bases and J lost 9 bases. The CDR3 reads CASRSGGQGARELFF. In DNA, the CDR3 is TGTGCCAGCAGATCCGGGGGACAGGGGGCGCGGGAGCTGTTTTTT.

The J gene is TRBJ1-6, the V gene TRBV5-1, with D unresolved. This CDR3 region has 15 residues. Germline V gives CDR1 SGHRS, CDR2 YFSETQ. The germline V and J ends were trimmed by 0 bases and 7 bases, with 11 bases remaining between them. Here the CDR3 reads CASSLAGGENSPLHF. In nucleotides, the CDR3 is TGCGCCAGCAGCTTGGCCGGCGGTGAGAATTCACCCCTCCACTTT.

The chain is built from TRBV19 and TRBJ1-1; D is ambiguous. V lost 4 bases to trimming and J lost 0 bases, with 18 bases between them. This CDR3 spans 17 amino acids. Germline V gives CDR1 LNHDA, CDR2 SQIVND (reference sequence). CDR3 in amino acids: CASSNPPLLLMNTEAFF. DNA for the CDR3: TGTGCCAGTAGTAACCCCCCCTTACTCCTGATGAACACTGAAGCTTTCTTT. The full variable domain, with the rest looked up from reference TRBV19 and TRBJ1-1, is DGGITQSPKYLFRKEGQNVTLSCEQNLNHDAMYWYRQDPGQGLRLIYYSQIVNDFQKGDIAEGYSVSREKKESFPLTVTSAQKNPTAFYLCASSNPPLLLMNTEAFFGQGTRLTVV.

The chain combines TRBV14 with TRBJ1-2; perhaps TRBD1 as D (5 bases). The germline V and J ends were trimmed by 6 bases and 5 bases, with 10 bases remaining between them. Germline V CDR1 and CDR2: SGHDN, FVKESK. The CDR3 spans 12 residues. In nucleotides, the CDR3 is TGTGCCAGCAGTCCTGACAGATATGGCTACACCTTC. This encodes CASSPDRYGYTF. Looking up the rest from reference TRBV14 and TRBJ1-2 gives the full variable domain: EAGVTQFPSHSVIEKGQTVTLRCDPISGHDNLYWYRRVMGKEIKFLLHFVKESKQDESGMPNNRFLAERTGGTYSTLKVQPAELEDSGVYFCASSPDRYGYTFGSGTRLTVV.

This clone has only one observation. The V gene is TRBV6-5, the J gene TRBJ1-3, with 8 bases aligning to TRBD1. With 5 bases clipped from V and 2 bases from J, the junction kept 5 bases outside the gene matches. This CDR3 is 15 amino acids long. Germline V gene data show CDR1 as MNHEY and CDR2 as SVGAGI. CDR3 bases: TGTGCCAGCAGTACTATGACAGGGGCTGGAAACACCATATATTTT. Translating it yields CASSTMTGAGNTIYF.

This clone was counted a few times. This sequence joins TRBV2 and TRBJ1-2, with D tentatively TRBD1 (5 bases). From germline, CDR1 is SNHLY and CDR2 FYNNEI. The germline V and J ends were trimmed by 4 bases and 0 bases, with 9 bases remaining between them. The CDR3 loop spans 14 amino acids. The CDR3 DNA reads as TGTGCCAGCAGTGCGGTGACAGCTAACTATGGCTACACCTTC. Its translation: CASSAVTANYGYTF.

This clone has more than one count but fewer than ten. This rearrangement joins TRBV4-1 to TRBJ1-5; D might be TRBD1 (5 bases). Per germline, CDR1 MGHRA and CDR2 YSYEKL. There are 14 residues in the CDR3. Trimming took 3 bases from V and 2 from J, leaving 8 bases between them. CDR3 loop: CASSQQGGNQPQHF. The CDR3 nucleotides read TGCGCCAGCAGCCAGCAGGGCGGCAATCAGCCCCAGCATTTT.

V is TRBV19 and J is TRBJ1-3, with a weak D call TRBD1 (6 bases). V was shortened by 6 bases and J by 3 bases, with 12 bases between the two germline ends. The CDR3 contains 14 residues. Germline CDR1 reads LNHDA; CDR2 reads SQIVND (reference sequence). The CDR3 bases are TGTGCCAGTAGACAACAGGGAGATGGAAACACCATATATTTT. This gives the protein CASRQQGDGNTIYF.

The chain carries TRBV29-1 and TRBJ2-4, with D maybe TRBD2 (5 bases). V lost 8 bases and J lost 0, with 23 bases in between. The CDR3 is made up of 17 amino acids. The germline V gene encodes CDR1 SQVTM and CDR2 ANQGSEA. CDR3 region: CSRIRRRFGLAKNIQYF. The CDR3 nucleotides read TGCAGCAGGATCCGGAGACGGTTCGGACTAGCCAAAAACATTCAGTACTTC.

The V and J genes are TRBV19 and TRBJ1-2; the match to TRBD1 covers 7 bases. After removal of 5 bases from V and 8 bases from J, the junction contained 8 bases not matched to a gene. The CDR3 totals 13 residues. The germline V gene encodes CDR1 LNHDA and CDR2 SQIVND (reference sequence). The CDR3 region is CASSYRQGGGYTF. The CDR3 region has the DNA TGTGCCAGTAGTTATAGACAGGGTGGAGGCTACACCTTC.

The rearrangement links TRBV9 to TRBJ1-5; 11 bases match TRBD1. The CDR3 extends over 12 amino acids. Unmatched junction bases numbered 4, after V lost 7 bases and J lost 10 bases. CDR1 is SGDLS and CDR2 is YYNGEE in the germline V gene. CDR3 sequence: CASGDRGIPQHF. The CDR3 nucleotides read TGTGCCAGCGGGGACAGGGGGATACCCCAGCATTTT.

This chain uses TRBV7-3 with TRBJ1-2; 7 positions match TRBD1. Trimming took 6 bases from V and 6 from J; bases not matched to a gene: 10. The CDR3 totals 14 residues. Germline CDR1 is SGHTA and CDR2 is FQGTGA. The CDR3 is CASSSDSGGNGYTF. CDR3 nucleotides: TGTGCCAGCAGTTCTGATTCAGGGGGAAATGGCTACACCTTC.

This chain joins TRBV6-5 and TRBJ2-7, with D hard to call. The CDR3 is 13 residues long. Trimming removed 7 bases from V and 0 bases from J, with 10 bases in between. CDR1 and CDR2 (germline): MNHEY, SVGAGI. As DNA, the CDR3 is TGTGCCAGCAACGCGGCAGTCTCCTACGAGCAGTACTTC. Encoded protein: CASNAAVSYEQYF.

The V call is TRBV6-5, the J call TRBJ1-2, with D perhaps matching TRBD1 (5 bases). The CDR3 sequence is 15 residues long. Germline-derived CDR1 and CDR2 are MNHEY and SVGAGI. Trimming removed 0 bases from V and 5 bases from J, with 13 bases in between. CDR3 bases: TGTGCCAGCAGTTACTCGAAGGCAGGGCGTTATGGCTACACCTTC. It specifies CASSYSKAGRYGYTF.